One sample yielded the 32 T cell receptor beta chains listed below, sequenced in a study of blood T cell repertoires in COVID-19. Generated by immunoSEQ multiplex PCR, the TCRdb table keeps only in-frame clones and is missing some. The data show 150,000 to 200,000 clones, more than 75% seen once. Material for sequencing was peripheral blood. The receptor set was obtained from a man aged 40-55 years with active or convalescent COVID-19.

This rearrangement joins TRBV6-5 to TRBJ2-6; 8 bases fit TRBD1. V trimming: 7 bases; J trimming: 4 bases; junction bases outside the gene matches: 6. CDR1 and CDR2 (germline): MNHEY, SVGAGI. This CDR3 has 15 residues. CDR3 in amino acids: CASNRGKEGANVLTF. The CDR3 nucleotides are TGTGCCAGCAACAGGGGGAAGGAGGGGGCCAACGTCCTGACTTTC.

This chain connects TRBV3-1 (or the pseudogene TRBV3-2) to TRBJ1-5; D remains ambiguous. Trimming cost V 0 bases and J 6 bases, with 12 bases left between them. This CDR3 comprises 15 residues. Germline V lookup: CDR1 LGHDT, CDR2 YNNKEL (reference sequence). CDR3 nucleotide sequence: TGTGCCAGCAGCCAAGATGGGAGGGAGGTTCAGCCCCAGCATTTT. Protein sequence: CASSQDGREVQPQHF.

This clone was detected only a few times. The chain uses TRBV21-1 and TRBJ1-1; TRBD1 is the table's D call and was not checked against the DNA. TRBV21-1 is termed a pseudogene. This CDR3 is built from 15 residues. CDR3 in amino acids: CASSTRTADHTEAFF. CDR3 sequence (DNA): TGTGCCAGCAGCACCCGGACAGCGGACCACACTGAAGCTTTCTTT.

This clone was observed once. The chain is built from TRBV28 and TRBJ1-2; tentative D call: TRBD1 (5 bases). The germline V gene has CDR1 MDHEN and CDR2 SYDVKM. V was trimmed by 6 bases and J by 2 bases, leaving 13 bases between them. The CDR3 loop spans 14 amino acids. CDR3 bases: TGTGCCAGCAGCCCGGGACTGACAAACTATGGCTACACCTTC. It translates to CASSPGLTNYGYTF.

The chain joins TRBV9 to TRBJ1-4; perhaps TRBD1 as D (5 bases). Germline values: CDR1 SGDLS, CDR2 YYNGEE. The CDR3 is 15 amino acids. Deletions cut 1 base from V and 4 bases from J, with 11 bases between. This CDR3 reads CASSVSGHDNEKLFF. Written as DNA, the CDR3 is TGTGCCAGCAGCGTATCAGGGCACGATAATGAAAAACTGTTTTTT.

The rearrangement joins TRBV6-2 or TRBV6-3 to TRBJ1-2; no clear D. V was shortened by 2 bases and J by 2 bases, with 21 bases between the two germline ends. CDR3 size: 18 residues. Germline values: CDR1 MNHEY, CDR2 SVGEGT. CDR3 loop: CASSYALSEGRGNYGYTF. The CDR3 nucleotides are TGTGCCAGCAGTTACGCCCTTAGTGAGGGAAGAGGAAACTATGGCTACACCTTC.

The V and J genes are TRBV30 and TRBJ1-5, with a tentative D call TRBD1 (5 bases). V lost 2 bases and J lost 3, with 32 bases in between. The CDR3 length is 21 residues. Germline V lookup: CDR1 GTSNPN, CDR2 SVGIG (reference sequence). The CDR3 reads CAWSSPFNRHPQGRINQPQHF. CDR3 nucleotides: TGTGCCTGGAGTTCTCCCTTTAACCGCCACCCCCAGGGCCGAATCAATCAGCCCCAGCATTTT.

The CDR3 DNA sequence: TGTGCCGCAGGGGAGGGGGGCTTGACTGAAGCTTTCTTT. Translated, it gives CAAGEGGLTEAFF. The chain is built from TRBV6-5 and TRBJ1-1; TRBD1 is a possible D gene (6 bases). V was pared by 11 bases and J by 5 bases, with 18 bases between. This CDR3 comprises 13 residues. CDR1 and CDR2 from the germline V gene are MNHEY and SVGAGI.

The chain combines TRBV5-5 with TRBJ2-3; 11 nucleotides agree with TRBD2. Germline V gives CDR1 SGHKS, CDR2 YYEKEE (reference sequence). CDR3 length equals 16 residues. Trimming cost V 0 bases and J 4 bases; bases outside gene matches: 4. The CDR3 loop is CASSLGMTSGADTQYF. CDR3 in DNA: TGTGCCAGCAGCTTGGGAATGACTAGCGGGGCAGATACGCAGTATTTT.

The chain employs TRBV6-5 and TRBJ2-6; no firm D call. CDR3 length: 14 residues. V was cut by 6 bases and J by 4 bases, with 10 bases left in between. Germline-derived CDR1 and CDR2 are MNHEY and SVGAGI. The CDR3 sequence is CASSSGSGANVLTF. The CDR3 DNA reads TGTGCCAGCAGCTCAGGTTCCGGGGCCAACGTCCTGACTTTC.

This clone has only a few counts. The chain combines TRBV5-1 with TRBJ1-1, with TRBD1 matching 8 bases. V shed 0 bases and J 2 bases; nucleotides not matched to a gene: 3. The CDR3 sequence is 15 residues long. Germline-derived CDR1 and CDR2 are SGHRS and YFSETQ. The CDR3 reads CASSLDTGGNTEAFF. The CDR3 region has the DNA TGCGCCAGCAGCTTGGATACAGGGGGTAACACTGAAGCTTTCTTT.

This chain uses TRBV4-1 with TRBJ1-4; a weak D match, TRBD1 (6 bases). The CDR3 is 14 residues long. V was clipped by 0 bases and J by 8 bases, with 10 bases between them. CDR1 MGHRA and CDR2 YSYEKL come from the germline V gene. CDR3 coding DNA: TGCGCCAGCAGCCAAGACAGGGGACAAGAAAAACTGTTTTTT. Protein sequence: CASSQDRGQEKLFF.

This clone was observed once. CDR3 coding DNA: TGTGCCAGCACTCCGGGACAGGGGGCTACTGAAGCTTTCTTT. This gives the protein CASTPGQGATEAFF. The V and J genes are TRBV5-4 and TRBJ1-1; 12 bases are a match to TRBD1. V trimming: 6 bases; J trimming: 5 bases; junction bases outside the gene matches: 5. Per the germline V gene, CDR1 is SGHNT and CDR2 is YYREEE (reference sequence). This CDR3 contains 14 residues.

The V and J genes are TRBV30 and TRBJ1-6; D is unresolved. V lost 4 bases and J lost 7, with 14 bases in between. The CDR3 runs 14 residues. Germline lookup yields CDR1 GTSNPN and CDR2 SVGIG (reference sequence). CDR3 sequence: CAWTKLVLNSPLHF. The CDR3 DNA reads TGTGCCTGGACCAAACTAGTTCTGAATTCACCCCTCCACTTT.

There are a few counts of this clone. The V call is TRBV30, the J call TRBJ1-3; D is undetermined. The CDR3 loop spans 11 amino acids. The V gene lost 4 bases and the J gene lost 4 bases, with 5 bases spanning the gap. Germline V gene lookup returns CDR1 GTSNPN and CDR2 SVGIG (reference sequence). Written as DNA, the CDR3 is TGTGCCTGGACGGGGGGAAACACCATATATTTT. As protein: CAWTGGNTIYF.

The rearrangement links TRBV7-3 to TRBJ1-2; TRBD1 agrees at 7 bases. V lost 5 bases to trimming and J lost 8 bases; unmatched junction nucleotides: 8. CDR1 and CDR2 from the germline V gene are SGHTA and FQGTGA. The CDR3 has 13 amino acids. CDR3 sequence: CASSPGTVGGYTF. CDR3 nucleotides: TGTGCCAGCAGCCCCGGGACAGTTGGAGGCTACACCTTC.

The rearrangement links TRBV7-9 to TRBJ1-1; possible D gene TRBD1, 5 bases. This CDR3 contains 14 residues. Germline CDR1 SEHNR, CDR2 FQNEAQ (reference sequence). The V end was cut by 3 bases, the J end by 7 bases, with 15 bases between. The CDR3 bases are TGTGCCAGCAGCTTGTCAGGGTTGCGAAGTGAAGCTTTCTTT. This codes for CASSLSGLRSEAFF.

This clone was seen more than once but under ten times. J is TRBJ2-1 and V is TRBV11-3, with 11 bases that match TRBD2. The CDR3 has 15 amino acids. Germline V CDR1 and CDR2: SGHNT, YENEEA. V gave up 4 bases and J gave up 7 bases; unmatched junction bases: 6. CDR3 sequence reads: CASSSLAGGLNEQFF. The DNA for the CDR3 is TGTGCCAGCAGCTCATTAGCGGGGGGGCTAAATGAGCAGTTCTTC. Full variable domain (outside the CDR3, taken from reference TRBV11-3 and TRBJ2-1): EAGVVQSPRYKIIEKKQPVAFWCNPISGHNTLYWYLQNLGQGPELLIRYENEEAVDDSQLPKDRFSAERLKGVDSTLKIQPAELGDSAVYLCASSSLAGGLNEQFFGPGTRLTVL.

The chain is built from TRBV6-2 or TRBV6-3 and TRBJ1-5; D possibly corresponds to TRBD1 (5 bases). V lost 2 bases to trimming and J lost 3 bases, with 11 bases between them. This CDR3 has 15 amino acids. In germline, CDR1 is MNHEY, CDR2 SVGEGT. The CDR3, as DNA: TGTGCCAGCAGTTACAGGGCGGGGGTCAATCAGCCCCAGCATTTT. As protein: CASSYRAGVNQPQHF.

The rearrangement joins TRBV11-2 to TRBJ2-5, with unresolved D. The V end was cut by 5 bases, the J end by 4 bases, with 8 bases between. The CDR3 runs to 12 residues. Germline CDR1 is SGHAT and CDR2 is FQNNGV. CDR3 amino acids: CASSVQVETQYF. CDR3 nucleotide sequence: TGTGCCAGCAGCGTCCAGGTAGAGACCCAGTACTTC.

The count of this clone is one. The chain combines TRBV5-4 with TRBJ1-5; possible D gene TRBD1, 6 bases. CDR1 and CDR2 (germline): SGHNT, YYREEE (reference sequence). The V and J ends lost 10 bases and 4 bases respectively, with 18 bases between them. The CDR3 has 14 residues. CDR3 in amino acids: CAWTFLGANQPQHF. The CDR3 region has the DNA TGTGCCTGGACTTTTTTGGGGGCAAATCAGCCCCAGCATTTT.

The rearrangement joins TRBV9 to TRBJ1-1, with D possibly TRBD1 on 6 matching bases. Trimming removed 4 bases from V and 5 bases from J, with 21 bases in between. CDR1 and CDR2 (germline): SGDLS, YYNGEE. CDR3 length: 16 residues. CDR3 residues: CASSPEWGRGSTEAFF. CDR3 coding DNA: TGTGCCAGCAGCCCCGAGTGGGGCAGGGGATCGACTGAAGCTTTCTTT. Full variable domain (rest looked up from reference TRBV9 and TRBJ1-1): DSGVTQTPKHLITATGQRVTLRCSPRSGDLSVYWYQQSLDQGLQFLIQYYNGEERAKGNILERFSAQQFPDLHSELNLSSLELGDSALYFCASSPEWGRGSTEAFFGQGTRLTVV.

V and J are TRBV2 and TRBJ1-1; D is unclear. Germline values: CDR1 SNHLY, CDR2 FYNNEI. The V end lost 5 bases, the J end lost 1 base, and 11 bases lay between the germline ends. CDR3 length: 14 amino acids. The CDR3 loop reads CASSSGLGNTEAFF. CDR3 sequence (DNA): TGTGCCAGCAGTTCAGGACTTGGGAACACTGAAGCTTTCTTT. Together with reference TRBV2 and TRBJ1-1, the CDR3 gives the full variable domain: EPEVTQTPSHQVTQMGQEVILRCVPISNHLYFYWYRQILGQKVEFLVSFYNNEISEKSEIFDDQFSVERPDGSNFTLKIRSTKLEDSAMYFCASSSGLGNTEAFFGQGTRLTVV.

V and J are TRBV7-9 and TRBJ2-3; D perhaps matches TRBD1 (5 bases). The CDR3 has 16 residues. Trimming stripped 2 bases from V and 0 bases from J, with 12 bases between. The germline CDR1 and CDR2 sequences are SEHNR and FQNEAQ (reference sequence). CDR3 sequence (DNA): TGTGCCAGCAGCTTAATTGTGGGGCCTAGCACAGATACGCAGTATTTT. As protein: CASSLIVGPSTDTQYF.

The chain links TRBV6-2 or TRBV6-3 to TRBJ2-7; D ambiguous. The CDR3 sequence is 14 residues long. Germline CDR1 and CDR2: MNHEY and SVGEGT. Deletions cut 6 bases from V and 5 bases from J, with 17 bases between. For the CDR3, the DNA is TGTGCCAGCAGCCCTCCGGGTGATAAAAACGAGCAGTACTTC. Its protein is CASSPPGDKNEQYF.

The chain has TRBV7-8 and TRBJ2-1; TRBD2 might be the D (5 bases). This CDR3 has 14 residues. V lost 1 base and J 6 bases, leaving 10 bases between the germline ends. Germline V lookup: CDR1 SGHVS, CDR2 FQNEAQ. Written as DNA, the CDR3 is TGTGCCAGCAGCTTAGGGGCCGCGGGCAATGAGCAGTTCTTC. Amino acid sequence: CASSLGAAGNEQFF.

The V call is TRBV5-1, the J call TRBJ2-3, with 8 bases aligning to TRBD1. With V trimmed by 4 bases and J by 12 bases, 7 bases remained unmatched. The CDR3 is 12 residues long. The germline CDR1 and CDR2 sequences are SGHRS and YFSETQ. CDR3 sequence (DNA): TGCGCCAGCAGCACGGACAGGGTTTCCCAGTATTTT. This gives the protein CASSTDRVSQYF.

This chain joins TRBV12-3 or TRBV12-4 and TRBJ1-1, with 8 bases aligning to TRBD1. V lost 6 bases to trimming and J lost 9 bases; unmatched junction nucleotides: 6. This CDR3 has 12 residues. The CDR3 nucleotides read TGTGCCAGCAGCCCGGACAGGGTCCAAGCTTTCTTT. Protein product: CASSPDRVQAFF.

This clone was seen just once. The V and J genes are TRBV6-5 and TRBJ1-3; TRBD1 might be the D (6 bases). The ends were cut back, 0 bases at V and 2 bases at J, with 11 bases in the middle. This CDR3 has 16 amino acids. From germline, CDR1 is MNHEY and CDR2 SVGAGI. CDR3 amino acids: CASSYSQGTAGNTIYF. In DNA form, the CDR3 reads TGTGCCAGCAGTTACTCCCAGGGGACCGCTGGAAACACCATATATTTT.

This clone was detected a few times. This chain links TRBV5-1 with TRBJ1-1; D perhaps matches TRBD1 (5 bases). V lost 3 bases, J lost 9 bases, and 18 bases lay in between. The CDR3 length is 14 residues. From germline, CDR1 is SGHRS and CDR2 YFSETQ. DNA of the CDR3: TGCGCCAGCAGCTCAGGGCCTTCAACCCCGAAAGCTTTCTTT. Its protein product is CASSSGPSTPKAFF.

This clone appeared once. The chain uses TRBV6-5 and TRBJ2-1; maybe TRBD1 (5 bases). The germline V gene encodes CDR1 MNHEY and CDR2 SVGAGI. V gave up 11 bases and J gave up 8 bases, with 22 bases separating them. This CDR3 has 14 amino acids. CDR3 protein: CAGRPQNLGHEQFF. The CDR3 DNA follows: TGTGCCGGCCGCCCCCAGAACCTGGGGCATGAGCAGTTCTTC.

Here the CDR3 DNA reads TGTGCCAGCACCTGGATAGGGACAATGAACACCGGGGAGCTGTTTTTT. Its translation is CASTWIGTMNTGELFF. V gene TRBV5-6 combines with J gene TRBJ2-2; possibly TRBD1 for D (6 bases). V lost 6 bases, J lost 1 base, and 16 bases lay in between. Germline V lookup: CDR1 SGHDT, CDR2 YYEEEE. CDR3 size: 16 residues.